One T cell receptor beta chain is described in this entry. The antigen is undetermined. This entry is derived from a study of beta chain features in type 1 diabetes. Overall study findings and caveats: Type 1 diabetes patients showed a moderate but significant shortening of TCRB CDR3s in all four CD4+ subsets.

Trimming removed 3 bases at V and 2 bases at J, with 9 bases between. There are 13 residues in the CDR3. CDR1 SQVTM and CDR2 ANQGSEA come from the germline V gene. Expressed TCRB transcripts were sequenced because the entire RNA isolate underwent reverse transcription. Samples of naive, central memory and regulatory T cells yielded a mean of around 3.8 million reads. Measured with immunoSEQ multiplex PCR; TCRdb has only the in-frame clones, and not every one. The sample includes approximately 470,000 clones, roughly 31% of them seen just once. Purity exceeding 95% was reached by all sorted populations.

The TCR was taken from a man between 18 and 35 years old in good health. The genes are TRBV29-1 and TRBJ2-3; D is uncertain. The sequenced sample consisted of naive CD4+ T cells from blood. CDR3 nucleotides: TGCAGCGTTGAGGGTGATTCCACAGATACGCAGTATTTT. This sequence encodes CSVEGDSTDTQYF.